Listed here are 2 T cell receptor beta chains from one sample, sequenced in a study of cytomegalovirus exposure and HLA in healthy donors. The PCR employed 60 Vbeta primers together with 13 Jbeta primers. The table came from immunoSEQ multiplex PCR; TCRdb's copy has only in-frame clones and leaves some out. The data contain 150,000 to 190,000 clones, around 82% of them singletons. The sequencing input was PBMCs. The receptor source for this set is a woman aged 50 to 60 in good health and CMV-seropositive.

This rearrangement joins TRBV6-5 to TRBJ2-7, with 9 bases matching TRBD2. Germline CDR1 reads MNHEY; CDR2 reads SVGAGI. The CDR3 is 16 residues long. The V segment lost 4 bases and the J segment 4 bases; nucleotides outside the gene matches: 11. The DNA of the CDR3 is TGTGCCAGCAGTTCTGGACTAGCGAGGGGATCGTACGAGCAGTACTTC. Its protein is CASSSGLARGSYEQYF.

Here the CDR3 DNA reads TGTGCCAGCTCACCCCAGGGGGCGCCTACCTACGAGCAGTACTTC. The encoded protein is CASSPQGAPTYEQYF. The genes are TRBV18 and TRBJ2-7, with 8 bases fitting TRBD1. Losses at the gene ends were 3 bases for V and 2 bases for J; bases not matched to a gene: 6. The CDR3 sequence is 15 residues long. The V gene's germline CDR1 is KGHSH and CDR2 LQKENI.